These 2 T cell receptor beta chains came from one sample sequenced in a study of cytotoxic CD8 clonotypes in ibrutinib-treated CLL. Using immunoSEQ multiplex PCR, the repertoire was profiled, and TCRdb retains in-frame clones only, with some absent. The table shows approximately 190,000 clones, with about three quarters occurring only once. Here the sequenced sample was PBMCs, taken after 12 months of ibrutinib treatment. The source of these receptors is a human donor with chronic lymphocytic leukemia.

The rearrangement joins TRBV7-2 to TRBJ2-1; D ambiguous. The CDR3 is 8 amino acids. The V end lost 7 bases, the J end lost 14 bases, and 6 bases lay between the germline ends. Germline assignment: CDR1 SGHTA and CDR2 FQGNSA. The CDR3 sequence: CASNLEFF. The CDR3 DNA reads TGTGCCAGCAACCTAGAGTTCTTC.

The rearrangement links TRBV6-5 to TRBJ1-2; perhaps TRBD1 as D (5 bases). Trimming stripped 6 bases from V and 6 bases from J, with 11 bases between. The CDR3 spans 12 residues. Germline loops: CDR1 MNHEY, CDR2 SVGAGI. Here the CDR3 reads CASSSSGHGYTF. DNA of the CDR3: TGTGCCAGCAGCTCTTCAGGGCATGGCTACACCTTC.